Following are 25 T cell receptor beta chains from one sample sequenced in a study of monozygotic twins with inflammatory bowel disease. From the 5' RACE reads, TCRdb lists one entry per CDR3 protein and no DNA. The table for this sample gives about 140,000 distinct CDR3 sequences. Sequenced sample: blood. Receptors originate from a human donor with ulcerative colitis or Crohn's disease, or a healthy co-twin of an affected twin (not recorded which).

The V and J genes are TRBV10-3 and TRBJ2-3; TCRdb returns TRBD1, unconfirmable since there is no DNA. The CDR3 loop spans 15 amino acids. Germline-derived CDR1 and CDR2 are ENHRY and SYGVKD. The CDR3 sequence is CAISATDTNTDTQYF.

The J gene is TRBJ2-1, the V gene TRBV3-1; as DNA is missing, the TRBD2 call by TCRdb cannot be tested. This CDR3 contains 17 residues. Germline V gene lookup returns CDR1 LGHDT and CDR2 YNNKEL (reference sequence). CDR3 amino acids: CASSHRTSRSSYNEQFF.

The J gene is TRBJ1-4, the V gene TRBV20-1; TCRdb outputs TRBD1, but without DNA this stays unchecked. The CDR3 spans 11 residues. CDR1 and CDR2 from the germline V gene are DFQATT and SNEGSKA (reference sequence). CDR3 residues: CSAPGDEKLFF.

The CDR3 sequence: CASRDRGDYEQYF. This chain joins TRBV27 and TRBJ2-7; checking the TCRdb D call of TRBD1 is not possible without DNA. Germline loops: CDR1 MNHEY, CDR2 SMNVEV (reference sequence). The CDR3 consists of 13 residues.

V usage is TRBV18 and J usage is TRBJ2-7; TCRdb outputs TRBD1, but without DNA this stays unchecked. Germline-derived CDR1 and CDR2 are KGHSH and LQKENI. The CDR3 consists of 14 residues. This chain's CDR3 is CASSFAGGIYEQYF.

The V gene is TRBV11-3, the J gene TRBJ2-1; the D call from TCRdb, TRBD2, cannot be confirmed without DNA. CDR3 length: 16 residues. Germline V CDR1 and CDR2: SGHNT, YENEEA. This chain's CDR3 is CASSLGSLAGGNEQFF. The variable domain in full, completed from reference TRBV11-3 and TRBJ2-1, reads EAGVVQSPRYKIIEKKQPVAFWCNPISGHNTLYWYLQNLGQGPELLIRYENEEAVDDSQLPKDRFSAERLKGVDSTLKIQPAELGDSAVYLCASSLGSLAGGNEQFFGPGTRLTVL.

The rearrangement joins TRBV5-1 to TRBJ2-3; TCRdb outputs TRBD2, but without DNA this stays unchecked. Germline V CDR1 and CDR2: SGHRS, YFSETQ. CDR3 length: 17 amino acids. The CDR3 loop reads CASSLAGTSGGADTQYF.

The chain has TRBV6-1 and TRBJ2-1; the TCRdb D gene call, TRBD1, has no DNA to confirm it. Germline V gene sequence: CDR1 MNHNS, CDR2 SASEGT. The CDR3 covers 15 residues. The CDR3 spells CASIGEGESYNEQFF.

The chain uses TRBV20-1 and TRBJ1-1; lacking DNA, the TRBD1 call made by TCRdb goes unchecked. Germline V gene lookup returns CDR1 DFQATT and CDR2 SNEGSKA (reference sequence). The CDR3 runs to 13 residues. The CDR3 sequence is CSARRTGNTEAFF.

V and J are TRBV29-1 and TRBJ2-1. This CDR3 is built from 11 residues. CDR1 and CDR2 from the germline V gene are SQVTM and ANQGSEA. This CDR3 reads CSVERGTAQFF.

The chain couples TRBV7-3 to TRBJ2-1; TCRdb's assignment of TRBD2 cannot be checked, as there is no DNA. CDR3 length equals 21 residues. Per the germline V gene, CDR1 is SGHTA and CDR2 is FQGTGA. CDR3 residues: CASSLTPGTSGVPSSYNEQFF.

The chain uses TRBV18 and TRBJ2-7; without DNA, the TCRdb call of TRBD1 cannot be checked. Per the germline V gene, CDR1 is KGHSH and CDR2 is LQKENI. The CDR3 has 17 residues. CDR3 sequence: CASSNGPRQGTPDEQYF. Supplemented by reference TRBV18 and TRBJ2-7, the full variable domain reads NAGVMQNPRHLVRRRGQEARLRCSPMKGHSHVYWYRQLPEEGLKFMVYLQKENIIDESGMPKERFSAEFPKEGPSILRIQQVVRGDSAAYFCASSNGPRQGTPDEQYFGPGTRLTVT.

According to its frequency, this clonotype is medium-sized. The rearrangement joins TRBV7-3 to TRBJ2-3; the D call from TCRdb, TRBD1, cannot be confirmed without DNA. There are 16 residues in the CDR3. CDR1 is SGHTA and CDR2 is FQGTGA in the germline V gene. The CDR3 sequence: CASSDTGTGVPDTQYF.

The chain recombines TRBV5-1 with TRBJ1-4; the TCRdb call, TRBD1, lacks DNA for checking. Germline-derived CDR1 and CDR2 are SGHRS and YFSETQ. The CDR3 runs to 18 residues. The CDR3 reads CASSFGQGGTATNEKLFF.

This chain links TRBV7-3 with TRBJ2-7; TCRdb designates TRBD1, a call that cannot be tested without DNA. The CDR3 covers 14 residues. Looked up from germline, CDR1 is SGHTA and CDR2 is FQGTGA. The CDR3 loop is CASSPYGTASEQYF.

The chain employs TRBV30 and TRBJ1-5. Germline V lookup: CDR1 GTSNPN, CDR2 SVGIG (reference sequence). This CDR3 has 13 amino acids. The CDR3 spells CAWSGQDNQPQHF.

The rearrangement uses TRBV7-6 and TRBJ2-7; TCRdb indicates TRBD2, and absent DNA this call remains unverified. The CDR3 spans 15 residues. The germline V gene has CDR1 SGHVS and CDR2 FNYEAQ. CDR3 amino acids: CASSIPKLVPYEQYF.

This sequence joins TRBV16 and TRBJ1-2. There are 13 residues in the CDR3. From germline, CDR1 is KGHSY and CDR2 FQNENV. CDR3 sequence: CASSQSVFYGYTF.

V and J are TRBV5-1 and TRBJ2-4; TCRdb reports TRBD2, a call that lacks DNA to check it against. The germline CDR1 and CDR2 sequences are SGHRS and YFSETQ. The CDR3 extends over 19 amino acids. CDR3 sequence: CASSEGTSGSWVAKNMQYF.

This chain uses TRBV12-3 or TRBV12-4 with TRBJ1-6; TCRdb's D call of TRBD1 is untestable without DNA. The CDR3 is 14 amino acids. CDR3 loop: CASTLAAETSPLHF.

The chain employs TRBV6-1 and TRBJ1-4; TCRdb's D gene call, TRBD1, goes unchecked for lack of DNA. The germline V gene has CDR1 MNHNS and CDR2 SASEGT. The CDR3 runs 15 residues. CDR3: CASSPLGRGKEKLFF.

The rearrangement uses TRBV20-1 and TRBJ2-7; TCRdb's D call of TRBD2 is untestable without DNA. The CDR3 runs to 15 residues. Germline CDR1 and CDR2: DFQATT and SNEGSKA (reference sequence). The chain's CDR3 is CSAHRSSGSPYEQYF.

CDR3 in amino acids: CSVVRLQGSYEQYF. The chain carries TRBV29-1 and TRBJ2-7. This CDR3 is built from 14 residues. Germline CDR1 SQVTM, CDR2 ANQGSEA.

The chain has TRBV5-5 and TRBJ2-7; TCRdb picks TRBD1, but there is no DNA to check that call. The V gene's germline CDR1 is SGHKS and CDR2 YYEKEE (reference sequence). The CDR3 extends over 11 amino acids. The CDR3 is CASSLRQEEYF.

This sequence joins TRBV28 and TRBJ2-7; there is no DNA to check the TCRdb D call of TRBD2. Germline assignment: CDR1 MDHEN and CDR2 SYDVKM. CDR3 size: 14 residues. CDR3 sequence reads: CASGLSGATDEQYF. The variable domain in full, completed from reference TRBV28 and TRBJ2-7, reads DVKVTQSSRYLVKRTGEKVFLECVQDMDHENMFWYRQDPGLGLRLIYFSYDVKMKEKGDIPEGYSVSREKKERFSLILESASTNQTSMYLCASGLSGATDEQYFGPGTRLTVT.